What follows describes a single TCR beta chain. Its antigen is still unknown. TCRdb ran MiXCR on the reads and lists one entry per CDR3 protein. Among approximately 390,000 distinct CDR3 sequences listed, approximately 30% were seen once. These data come from a study of T cell repertoires in cytomegalovirus infection. Study information: CMV infection together with matching HLA type was indicated by public TCR beta signatures.

There are 16 residues in the CDR3. Trimming took off 0 bases at V and 8 bases at J, with 16 bases between the two ends. From germline, CDR1 is LGHDT and CDR2 YNNKEL (reference sequence). Study-level results: HLA-C-restricted CMV clonotypes gave the most frequent clonotype in two of eight donors. There were carriers of CMV plus the relevant HLA, and cumulative public TCR beta family frequency identified them.

Sequencing was performed on cultured PBMCs, taken from culture after CMV antigen stimulation. The rearrangement links TRBV3-1 to TRBJ2-2; a weak D match, TRBD1 (6 bases). The sequence was collected from a human donor in good health (CMV status not recorded). Some clones in this sample may be carry-over from other donors' samples. This CDR3 reads CASSQEGAGVAGELFF. The CDR3 DNA reads as TGTGCCAGCAGCCAAGAGGGAGCAGGGGTGGCTGGGGAGCTGTTTTTT.